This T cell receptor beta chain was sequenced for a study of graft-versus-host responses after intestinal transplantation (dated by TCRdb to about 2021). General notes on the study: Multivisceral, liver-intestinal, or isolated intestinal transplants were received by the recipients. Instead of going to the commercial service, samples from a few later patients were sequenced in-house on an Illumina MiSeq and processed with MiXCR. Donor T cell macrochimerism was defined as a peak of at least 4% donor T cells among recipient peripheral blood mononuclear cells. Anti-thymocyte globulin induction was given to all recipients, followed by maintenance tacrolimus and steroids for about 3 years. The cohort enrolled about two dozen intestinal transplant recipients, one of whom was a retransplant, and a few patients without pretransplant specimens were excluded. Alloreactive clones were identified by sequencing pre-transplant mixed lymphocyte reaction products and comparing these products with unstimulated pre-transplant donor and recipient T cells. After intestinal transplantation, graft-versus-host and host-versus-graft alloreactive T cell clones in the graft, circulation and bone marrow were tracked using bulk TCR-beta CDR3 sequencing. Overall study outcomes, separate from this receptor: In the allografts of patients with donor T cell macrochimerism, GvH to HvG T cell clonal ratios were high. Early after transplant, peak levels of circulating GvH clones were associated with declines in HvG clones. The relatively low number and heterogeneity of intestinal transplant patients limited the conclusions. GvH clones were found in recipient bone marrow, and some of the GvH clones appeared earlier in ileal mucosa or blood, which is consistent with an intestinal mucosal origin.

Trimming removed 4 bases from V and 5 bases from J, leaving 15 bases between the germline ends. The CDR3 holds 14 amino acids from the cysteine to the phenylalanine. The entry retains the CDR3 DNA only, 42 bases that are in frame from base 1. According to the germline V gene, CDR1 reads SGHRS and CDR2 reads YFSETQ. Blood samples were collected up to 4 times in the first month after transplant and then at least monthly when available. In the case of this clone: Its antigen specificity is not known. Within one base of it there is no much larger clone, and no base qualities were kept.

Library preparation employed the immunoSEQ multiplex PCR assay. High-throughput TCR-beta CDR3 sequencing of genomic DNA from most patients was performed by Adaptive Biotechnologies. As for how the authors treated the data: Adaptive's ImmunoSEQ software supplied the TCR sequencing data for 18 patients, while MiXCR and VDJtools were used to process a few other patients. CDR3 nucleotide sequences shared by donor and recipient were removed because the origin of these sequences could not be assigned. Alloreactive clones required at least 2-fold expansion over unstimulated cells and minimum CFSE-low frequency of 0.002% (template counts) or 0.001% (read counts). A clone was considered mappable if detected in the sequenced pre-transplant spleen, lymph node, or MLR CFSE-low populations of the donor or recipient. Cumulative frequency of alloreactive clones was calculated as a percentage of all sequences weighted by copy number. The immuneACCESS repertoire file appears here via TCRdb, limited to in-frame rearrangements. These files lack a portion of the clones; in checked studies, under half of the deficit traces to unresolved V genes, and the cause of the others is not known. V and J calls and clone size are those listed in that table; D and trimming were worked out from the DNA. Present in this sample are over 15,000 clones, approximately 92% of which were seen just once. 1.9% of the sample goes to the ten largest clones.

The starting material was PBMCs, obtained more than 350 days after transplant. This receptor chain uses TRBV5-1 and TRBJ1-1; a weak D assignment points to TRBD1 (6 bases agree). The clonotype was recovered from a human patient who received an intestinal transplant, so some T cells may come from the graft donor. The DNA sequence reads TGCGCCAGCAGCCTCGAGGGGGGTTGGACTGAAGCTTTCTTT. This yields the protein CASSLEGGWTEAFF. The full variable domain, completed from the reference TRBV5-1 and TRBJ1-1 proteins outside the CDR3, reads KAGVTQTPRYLIKTRGQQVTLSCSPISGHRSVSWYQQTPGQGLQFLFEYFSETQRNKGNFPGRFSGRQFSNSRSEMNVSTLELGDSALYLCASSLEGGWTEAFFGQGTRLTVV.